Listed below are T cell receptor beta chains from one sample, sequenced in a study of blood T cell repertoires in COVID-19. Libraries were prepared by immunoSEQ multiplex PCR; TCRdb keeps only in-frame clonotypes and omits some of them. The sample includes a few hundred thousand clones, about 80% of them seen just once. Material for sequencing was PBMCs or T cells enriched from blood (not recorded which). The source of these receptors is a man between 25 and 39 years old with acute COVID-19. Both conserved end residues are part of each CDR3. Each record gives: J gene, V gene, D gene, clone size, CDR3 protein, CDR3 DNA. D genes are given only for firm matches. Where a row states a size, it is once, few, many or the class of an expanded clone; other rows omit it.

j_call: TRBJ2-3; v_call: TRBV19; d_call: TRBD2; clone_size: medium-sized; cdr3_aa: CASTQRGAGGTDTQYF; cdr3_nt: TGTGCCAGTACTCAGCGGGGGGCCGGGGGCACAGATACGCAGTATTTT
j_call: TRBJ1-3; v_call: TRBV5-6; d_call: -; clone_size: -; cdr3_aa: CASSREAGAHSIYF; cdr3_nt: TGTGCCAGCAGCCGGGAGGCAGGGGCACACTCAATATATTTT
j_call: TRBJ2-1; v_call: TRBV15; d_call: TRBD2; clone_size: -; cdr3_aa: CATSRGLAGGSSIEQFF; cdr3_nt: TGTGCCACCAGCAGAGGACTAGCGGGGGGGTCTTCGATTGAGCAGTTCTTC
j_call: TRBJ1-4; v_call: TRBV18; d_call: TRBD1; clone_size: -; cdr3_aa: CASSPGQANEKLFF; cdr3_nt: TGTGCCAGCTCACCCGGACAGGCTAATGAAAAACTGTTTTTT
j_call: TRBJ1-3; v_call: TRBV14; d_call: -; clone_size: -; cdr3_aa: CASSQGLRRNTIYF; cdr3_nt: TGTGCCAGCAGCCAAGGGCTGAGGAGAAACACCATATATTTT
j_call: TRBJ2-6; v_call: TRBV4-2; d_call: -; clone_size: large; cdr3_aa: CASSQDASSGANVLTF; cdr3_nt: TGTGCCAGCAGCCAAGATGCCAGCTCTGGGGCCAACGTCCTGACTTTC
j_call: TRBJ1-1; v_call: TRBV29-1; d_call: -; clone_size: -; cdr3_aa: CSVEGRGNTEAFF; cdr3_nt: TGCAGCGTTGAAGGACGGGGTAACACTGAAGCTTTCTTT
j_call: TRBJ1-1; v_call: TRBV3-1/TRBV3-2; d_call: -; clone_size: -; cdr3_aa: CASSQGIAGLEAFF; cdr3_nt: TGTGCCAGCAGCCAAGGAATAGCAGGGTTAGAAGCTTTCTTT
j_call: TRBJ1-2; v_call: TRBV15; d_call: TRBD1; clone_size: -; cdr3_aa: CATSRGQRASTGNYGYTF; cdr3_nt: TGTGCCACCAGCAGAGGCCAAAGGGCTTCGACAGGGAACTATGGCTACACCTTC
j_call: TRBJ2-5; v_call: TRBV5-1; d_call: -; clone_size: -; cdr3_aa: CASSLQGSTRETQYF; cdr3_nt: TGCGCCAGCAGCTTGCAGGGTTCGACTCGGGAGACCCAGTACTTC
j_call: TRBJ1-3; v_call: TRBV7-2; d_call: -; clone_size: -; cdr3_aa: CASSGGPYKLSGNTIYF; cdr3_nt: TGTGCCAGCAGCGGAGGGCCCTATAAGCTTTCTGGAAACACCATATATTTT
j_call: TRBJ1-2; v_call: TRBV2; d_call: -; clone_size: few; cdr3_aa: CASSREGGSYGYTF; cdr3_nt: TGTGCCAGCAGTCGCGAGGGAGGAAGCTATGGCTACACCTTC
j_call: TRBJ2-5; v_call: TRBV18; d_call: TRBD2; clone_size: -; cdr3_aa: CASSPPGRAQTQYF; cdr3_nt: TGTGCCAGCTCACCACCGGGGAGGGCGCAGACCCAGTACTTC
j_call: TRBJ1-4; v_call: TRBV6-5; d_call: -; clone_size: -; cdr3_aa: CASSYARGNEKLFF; cdr3_nt: TGTGCCAGCAGTTACGCCAGGGGCAATGAAAAACTGTTTTTT
j_call: TRBJ1-4; v_call: TRBV11-2; d_call: -; clone_size: once; cdr3_aa: CASSPWREKLFF; cdr3_nt: TGTGCCAGCAGCCCGTGGAGGGAAAAACTGTTTTTT
j_call: TRBJ1-1; v_call: TRBV28; d_call: -; clone_size: -; cdr3_aa: CASRLGFGLNTEAFF; cdr3_nt: TGTGCCAGCCGACTAGGATTCGGTTTGAACACTGAAGCTTTCTTT
j_call: TRBJ2-6; v_call: TRBV5-1; d_call: -; clone_size: few; cdr3_aa: CASSLSGANVLTF; cdr3_nt: TGTGCCAGCAGCCTCTCTGGGGCCAACGTCCTGACTTTC
j_call: TRBJ1-1; v_call: TRBV28; d_call: -; clone_size: -; cdr3_aa: CASRDSLLNTEAFF; cdr3_nt: TGTGCCAGCAGAGATAGCCTACTGAACACTGAAGCTTTCTTT
j_call: TRBJ1-6; v_call: TRBV6-1; d_call: TRBD1; clone_size: -; cdr3_aa: CASSEWGTANSPLHF; cdr3_nt: TGTGCCAGCAGTGAATGGGGGACAGCGAATTCACCCCTCCACTTT
j_call: TRBJ2-1; v_call: TRBV28; d_call: TRBD2; clone_size: -; cdr3_aa: CASSRLRGGAENEQFF; cdr3_nt: TGTGCCAGCAGCCGCCTTCGCGGGGGGGCCGAGAATGAGCAGTTCTTC
j_call: TRBJ1-1; v_call: TRBV19; d_call: TRBD1; clone_size: -; cdr3_aa: CASRIRQGGPVGTEAFF; cdr3_nt: TGTGCCAGTAGAATAAGACAGGGGGGTCCTGTTGGCACTGAAGCTTTCTTT
j_call: TRBJ1-2; v_call: TRBV12-5; d_call: -; clone_size: few; cdr3_aa: CASGTTGYYGYTF; cdr3_nt: TGTGCTAGTGGTACCACAGGGTACTATGGCTACACCTTC
j_call: TRBJ1-2; v_call: TRBV30; d_call: TRBD1; clone_size: -; cdr3_aa: CAWDRQGFGYGYTF; cdr3_nt: TGTGCCTGGGATAGACAGGGCTTCGGATATGGCTACACCTTC
j_call: TRBJ1-5; v_call: TRBV3-1/TRBV3-2; d_call: TRBD1; clone_size: -; cdr3_aa: CASSQRDRGQPQHF; cdr3_nt: TGTGCCAGCAGCCAAAGGGACAGGGGGCAGCCCCAGCATTTT
j_call: TRBJ2-3; v_call: TRBV6-1; d_call: TRBD1; clone_size: once; cdr3_aa: CASREGGAGTDTQYF; cdr3_nt: TGTGCCAGCAGAGAAGGGGGCGCAGGCACAGATACGCAGTATTTT
j_call: TRBJ1-2; v_call: TRBV7-9; d_call: TRBD1; clone_size: -; cdr3_aa: CASSLHGTGGSHGYTF; cdr3_nt: TGTGCCAGCAGCTTGCATGGGACAGGGGGTTCACATGGCTACACCTTC
j_call: TRBJ1-4; v_call: TRBV29-1; d_call: TRBD1; clone_size: -; cdr3_aa: CSVVWDRVDEKLFF; cdr3_nt: TGCAGCGTAGTATGGGACAGGGTCGATGAAAAACTGTTTTTT
j_call: TRBJ2-2; v_call: TRBV4-2; d_call: TRBD1; clone_size: -; cdr3_aa: CASSQGTGGNGELFF; cdr3_nt: TGTGCCAGCAGCCAAGGGACAGGGGGAAACGGGGAGCTGTTTTTT
j_call: TRBJ1-5; v_call: TRBV24-1; d_call: -; clone_size: -; cdr3_aa: CATSDSDQPQHF; cdr3_nt: TGTGCCACCAGTGATTCGGATCAGCCCCAGCATTTT
j_call: TRBJ2-5; v_call: TRBV29-1; d_call: TRBD1; clone_size: -; cdr3_aa: CSVHSGTGGLFLGETQYF; cdr3_nt: TGCAGCGTGCATTCCGGGACAGGGGGCCTCTTTTTAGGGGAGACCCAGTACTTC
j_call: TRBJ2-4; v_call: TRBV29-1; d_call: TRBD1; clone_size: -; cdr3_aa: CSVTGVAYIQYF; cdr3_nt: TGCAGCGTCACAGGGGTGGCGTACATTCAGTACTTC
j_call: TRBJ2-1; v_call: TRBV3-1/TRBV3-2; d_call: TRBD2; clone_size: -; cdr3_aa: CASSASVSGSNEQFF; cdr3_nt: TGTGCCAGCAGCGCTTCGGTTAGCGGGAGCAATGAGCAGTTCTTC
j_call: TRBJ2-1; v_call: TRBV2; d_call: TRBD2; clone_size: -; cdr3_aa: CASVDLAGLSSYNEQFF; cdr3_nt: TGTGCCAGCGTAGATCTAGCGGGCCTGAGCTCCTACAATGAGCAGTTCTTC
j_call: TRBJ2-2; v_call: TRBV19; d_call: -; clone_size: -; cdr3_aa: CASSLRPGLIGTGELFF; cdr3_nt: TGTGCCAGTAGTCTGCGACCGGGTCTCATAGGCACCGGGGAGCTGTTTTTT
j_call: TRBJ1-1; v_call: TRBV19; d_call: -; clone_size: -; cdr3_aa: CASSMGGGAPVNTEAFF; cdr3_nt: TGTGCCAGTAGTATGGGAGGGGGGGCTCCAGTGAACACTGAAGCTTTCTTT
j_call: TRBJ1-4; v_call: TRBV6-1; d_call: -; clone_size: once; cdr3_aa: CASSEALKWLDEKLFF; cdr3_nt: TGTGCCAGCAGTGAAGCGCTTAAATGGTTAGATGAAAAACTGTTTTTT
j_call: TRBJ1-2; v_call: TRBV7-2; d_call: TRBD1; clone_size: -; cdr3_aa: CASSLGGQGNYGYTF; cdr3_nt: TGTGCCAGCAGCTTAGGGGGACAGGGGAACTATGGCTACACCTTC
j_call: TRBJ1-4; v_call: TRBV19; d_call: -; clone_size: -; cdr3_aa: CASSIGGTNEKLFF; cdr3_nt: TGTGCCAGTAGTATAGGGGGCACTAATGAAAAACTGTTTTTT
j_call: TRBJ2-5; v_call: TRBV6-9; d_call: TRBD1; clone_size: -; cdr3_aa: CASSNWTGRQETQYF; cdr3_nt: TGTGCCAGCAGTAATTGGACAGGCCGGCAAGAGACCCAGTACTTC
j_call: TRBJ1-6; v_call: TRBV9; d_call: -; clone_size: -; cdr3_aa: CASSTDATYNSPLHF; cdr3_nt: TGTGCCAGCAGTACAGACGCTACCTATAATTCACCCCTCCACTTT
j_call: TRBJ2-6; v_call: TRBV7-9; d_call: TRBD2; clone_size: -; cdr3_aa: CASSRTSGSSGANVLTF; cdr3_nt: TGTGCCAGCAGTCGGACTAGCGGGTCCTCTGGGGCCAACGTCCTGACTTTC
j_call: TRBJ2-1; v_call: TRBV12-3/TRBV12-4; d_call: TRBD2; clone_size: -; cdr3_aa: CASCGRAYNEQFF; cdr3_nt: TGTGCCAGCTGCGGGAGGGCCTACAATGAGCAGTTCTTC
j_call: TRBJ2-1; v_call: TRBV27; d_call: -; clone_size: -; cdr3_aa: CASSLDPQISEVSDEQFF; cdr3_nt: TGTGCCAGCAGTTTGGACCCTCAGATTAGCGAGGTATCGGATGAGCAGTTCTTC
j_call: TRBJ1-5; v_call: TRBV20-1; d_call: -; clone_size: -; cdr3_aa: CSASSGWKHQPQHF; cdr3_nt: TGCAGTGCTAGTTCAGGCTGGAAGCATCAGCCCCAGCATTTT
j_call: TRBJ2-5; v_call: TRBV5-1; d_call: TRBD2; clone_size: -; cdr3_aa: CASSLDSPRGETQYF; cdr3_nt: TGCGCCAGCAGCTTGGATTCACCGCGGGGGGAGACCCAGTACTTC
j_call: TRBJ1-4; v_call: TRBV2; d_call: -; clone_size: few; cdr3_aa: CASSEYSNNEKLFF; cdr3_nt: TGTGCCAGCAGTGAATACAGCAACAATGAAAAACTGTTTTTT
j_call: TRBJ1-3; v_call: TRBV4-1; d_call: -; clone_size: once; cdr3_aa: CASSLGSGLGNTIYF; cdr3_nt: TGCGCCAGCAGCCTCGGGTCAGGGCTCGGAAACACCATATATTTT
j_call: TRBJ1-5; v_call: TRBV15; d_call: TRBD1; clone_size: -; cdr3_aa: CATSRDVRRTGGSQPQHF; cdr3_nt: TGTGCCACCAGCAGAGATGTGAGAAGGACAGGGGGCTCTCAGCCCCAGCATTTT
j_call: TRBJ1-2; v_call: TRBV28; d_call: TRBD1; clone_size: -; cdr3_aa: CASSKGQGNYGYTF; cdr3_nt: TGTGCCAGCAGCAAAGGACAGGGGAACTATGGCTACACCTTC
j_call: TRBJ2-3; v_call: TRBV7-2; d_call: TRBD2; clone_size: -; cdr3_aa: CASSARLAGGPDTQYF; cdr3_nt: TGTGCCAGCAGCGCCCGACTAGCGGGAGGGCCCGATACGCAGTATTTT
j_call: TRBJ1-2; v_call: TRBV6-6; d_call: TRBD1; clone_size: -; cdr3_aa: CASGTGVSNYGYTF; cdr3_nt: TGTGCCAGCGGGACAGGGGTTTCTAACTATGGCTACACCTTC
j_call: TRBJ1-4; v_call: TRBV28; d_call: TRBD1; clone_size: few; cdr3_aa: CATLPTGEGEKLFF; cdr3_nt: TGTGCCACCCTACCGACAGGGGAGGGGGAAAAACTGTTTTTT
j_call: TRBJ2-2; v_call: TRBV18; d_call: -; clone_size: -; cdr3_aa: CASLWQTGELFF; cdr3_nt: TGTGCCAGCCTCTGGCAGACCGGGGAGCTGTTTTTT
j_call: TRBJ2-5; v_call: TRBV24-1; d_call: -; clone_size: -; cdr3_aa: CATSDPRQAQETQYF; cdr3_nt: TGTGCCACCAGTGACCCCCGACAGGCGCAAGAGACCCAGTACTTC
j_call: TRBJ1-5; v_call: TRBV7-6; d_call: -; clone_size: -; cdr3_aa: CASSRGAGQPQHF; cdr3_nt: TGTGCCAGCAGCCGGGGGGCGGGTCAGCCCCAGCATTTT
j_call: TRBJ2-1; v_call: TRBV18; d_call: -; clone_size: -; cdr3_aa: CASSPPASVLYNEQFF; cdr3_nt: TGTGCCAGCTCACCACCAGCTAGCGTACTATACAATGAGCAGTTCTTC
j_call: TRBJ1-4; v_call: TRBV5-1; d_call: -; clone_size: -; cdr3_aa: CASSLRGATNEKLFF; cdr3_nt: TGCGCCAGCAGCTTGAGGGGCGCCACTAATGAAAAACTGTTTTTT